The clone carrying this T cell receptor (beta chain) appeared once. The sample originates from a study of blood T cell repertoires in COVID-19. Repertoires were generated with immunoSEQ multiplex PCR, while TCRdb's copy carries only in-frame clones and drops some. The sample gives under 200,000 clones, approximately 85% of which show up once; over 7.5% is in the top ten. This CDR3 is built from 14 residues. CDR1 and CDR2 (germline): ENHRY, SYGVKD. V gave up 6 bases and J gave up 0 bases, with 11 bases separating them. The chain combines TRBV10-3 with TRBJ1-2; D is ambiguous. The receptor was derived from a woman older than 75 with acute or convalescent COVID-19. Sequenced material: peripheral blood. As DNA, the CDR3 is TGTGCCATCAGGGGCCTATTAGCTAACTATGGCTACACCTTC. This codes for CAIRGLLANYGYTF.